These 8 T cell receptor beta chains share one sample of origin, sequenced in a study of blood T cell repertoires in COVID-19. Clones were read by immunoSEQ multiplex PCR, and TCRdb kept only the in-frame ones, dropping some. The repertoire includes about 86,000 clones, roughly 90% of them detected once, and 0.95% to 1.5% sits in the top ten. The sequencing input was PBMCs or T cells enriched from blood (not recorded which). These receptors were obtained from a woman in her forties or fifties with acute COVID-19.

The chain employs TRBV2 and TRBJ1-4, with 12 positions matching TRBD1. After removal of 4 bases from V and 7 bases from J, the junction contained 13 bases not matched to a gene. Per germline, CDR1 SNHLY and CDR2 FYNNEI. This CDR3 has 18 residues. CDR3 in DNA: TGTGCCAGCAGTGGTTTTTGGGACAGGGGGCGCGTTGTTGAAAAACTGTTTTTT. Its protein is CASSGFWDRGRVVEKLFF.

The V gene is TRBV3-1 (or the pseudogene TRBV3-2), the J gene TRBJ1-5; 7 bases match TRBD1. Germline V gene sequence: CDR1 LGHDT, CDR2 YNNKEL (reference sequence). The CDR3 has 14 residues. Germline trimming cut 0 bases from V and 6 bases from J; bases unmatched to any gene: 2. The CDR3 region is CASSQDRGFQPQHF. The DNA of the CDR3 is TGTGCCAGCAGCCAAGACAGGGGGTTTCAGCCCCAGCATTTT.

The chain has TRBV3-1 (or the pseudogene TRBV3-2) and TRBJ1-1, with D perhaps matching TRBD1 (6 bases). V dropped 4 bases and J dropped 1 base, with 10 bases sitting between them. This CDR3 region has 14 residues. Germline-derived CDR1 and CDR2 are LGHDT and YNNKEL (reference sequence). DNA of the CDR3: TGTGCCAGCAGCCGGACGGACAGGAACACTGAAGCTTTCTTT. Amino acid sequence: CASSRTDRNTEAFF.

This chain uses TRBV7-2 with TRBJ2-3; TRBD2 matches 14 bases. CDR3 length: 18 amino acids. Germline trimming cut 0 bases from V and 0 bases from J; bases unmatched to any gene: 2. The germline gives CDR1 SGHTA, CDR2 FQGNSA. This CDR3 reads CASSLAGLAGVSTDTQYF. The CDR3 coding sequence is TGTGCCAGCAGCTTAGCGGGACTAGCGGGGGTTAGCACAGATACGCAGTATTTT.

The V gene is TRBV29-1, the J gene TRBJ2-3, with TRBD1 as a possible D gene (6 bases). The CDR3 has 13 residues. From germline, CDR1 is SQVTM and CDR2 ANQGSEA. V was shortened by 7 bases and J by 0 bases, with 11 bases between the two germline ends. In nucleotides, the CDR3 is TGCAGCGCCGTAGGGGGTAGCACAGATACGCAGTATTTT. Its translation: CSAVGGSTDTQYF.

The rearrangement uses TRBV15 and TRBJ1-1; a possible D gene is TRBD1 (5 bases). Trimming took 5 bases from V and 0 from J, leaving 7 bases between them. The V gene's germline CDR1 is LNHNV and CDR2 YYDKDF (reference sequence). The CDR3 sequence is 13 residues long. CDR3 residues: CATSVQVNTEAFF. The CDR3 DNA is TGTGCCACCAGCGTACAGGTGAACACTGAAGCTTTCTTT.

V is TRBV7-9 and J is TRBJ2-2; 9 bases match TRBD1. From germline, CDR1 is SEHNR and CDR2 FQNEAQ (reference sequence). The CDR3 loop spans 15 amino acids. V lost 11 bases to trimming and J lost 7 bases; unmatched junction nucleotides: 14. CDR3 region: CALQPETGGIGELFF. The DNA for the CDR3 is TGTGCCCTCCAACCGGAGACAGGGGGAATCGGGGAGCTGTTTTTT.

The rearrangement joins TRBV5-8 to TRBJ1-2; D not certain. The CDR3 is 14 residues long. V dropped 3 bases and J dropped 4 bases, with 13 bases sitting between them. CDR1 and CDR2 (germline): SGHTS, YDEGEE. The CDR3 loop is CASSSSGLLYGYTF. The CDR3 DNA reads as TGTGCCAGCAGCTCCTCAGGTCTCCTCTATGGCTACACCTTC.